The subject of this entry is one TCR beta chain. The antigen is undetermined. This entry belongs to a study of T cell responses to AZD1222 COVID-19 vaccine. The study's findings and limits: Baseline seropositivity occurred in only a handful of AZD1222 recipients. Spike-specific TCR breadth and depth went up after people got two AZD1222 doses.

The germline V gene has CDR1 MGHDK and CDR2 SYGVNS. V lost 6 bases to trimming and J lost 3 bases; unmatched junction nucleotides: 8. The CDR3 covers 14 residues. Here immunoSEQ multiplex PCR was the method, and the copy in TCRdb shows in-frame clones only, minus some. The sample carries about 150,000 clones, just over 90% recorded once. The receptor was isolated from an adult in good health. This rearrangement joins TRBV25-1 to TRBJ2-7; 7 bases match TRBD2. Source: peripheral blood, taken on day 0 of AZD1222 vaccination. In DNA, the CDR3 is TGTGCCAGCAGCCCGCGCAGGACTAGCTACGAGCAGTACTTC. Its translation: CASSPRRTSYEQYF.